The subject of this entry is one TCR beta chain. Its matching antigen is unknown. Cultured CD4+ T cells had their DNA profiled by the Oncomine TCR Beta short-read assay. Once CD4+ T cells had been cultured, genomic DNA was extracted from them. TCRdb called the PCR reads again in MiXCR, with one record for every CDR3 protein. This sample yields nearly 9,500 distinct CDR3 sequences, of which roughly a third are seen a single time; around 23% belongs to the top ten. The sample originates from a study of vaccination and CD4 T cells after COVID-19. Treatment: 10-day PBMC culture with coronavirus spike peptide pools or control peptides (ViraFEST assay). From the unexposed donor, CD4+ T cells were collected ahead of the COVID-19 pandemic (2011-2018). Negative selection isolated the CD4+ T cells once the cells had been cultured for about nine days. The germline CDR1 and CDR2 sequences are GTSNPN and SVGIG (reference sequence). The CDR3 runs to 16 residues. V lost 2 bases and J lost 4; bases outside the gene matches: 12.

This chain connects TRBV30 to TRBJ1-2; 8 nucleotides agree with TRBD1. This TCR was sampled from a human donor in good health. Sample: CD4+ T cells from blood, cultured in vitro. CDR3 nucleotide sequence: TGTGCCTGGAGTTCCGGACAGGGAGGAGTTGGCTATGGCTACACCTTC. Translated: CAWSSGQGGVGYGYTF.